This T cell receptor (beta chain) was identified during a study of glioma-infiltrating T cells. Across the whole study: WHO grade II oligodendrogliomas or astrocytomas, plus non-recurrent WHO grade IV glioblastomas, were sampled. Study-wide results and limits: Signature shared blood CDR3 motifs were enriched in low-divergence and depleted in high-divergence patients. Non-neoplastic patients had below-expected tissue-blood divergence, while all gliomas exceeded expectation. Only very few CDR3 sequences appeared in both tissue and blood.

TCR alpha and beta CDR3 regions were amplified from RNA using iRepertoire nested multiplex PCR. From the multiplex PCR reads, TCRdb called clonotypes with MiXCR, one entry per CDR3 protein. Of a few hundred thousand distinct CDR3 sequences listed, about 40% are singletons. This clonotype was seen only a few times. Its antigen is currently unknown. This CDR3 region has 15 residues. Trimming shortened V by 3 bases and J by 3 bases, and 15 bases separated the two germline ends. CDR1 and CDR2 from the germline V gene are SEHNR and FQNEAQ (reference sequence). The gene calls are TRBV7-9 and TRBJ2-7; possible D gene TRBD2, 5 bases. The sequence came from a human donor with low-grade glioma or glioblastoma, undergoing nonglioma brain surgery, or in good health (not recorded which). The sequencing input was glioma tissue, nonneoplastic brain tissue, or PBMCs (not recorded which). This CDR3 reads CASSFGGSPYYEQYF. DNA of the CDR3: TGTGCCAGCAGCTTCGGAGGTTCCCCCTACTACGAGCAGTACTTC. Based on the CDR3 plus reference TRBV7-9 and TRBJ2-7, the full variable domain is DTGVSQNPRHKITKRGQNVTFRCDPISEHNRLYWYRQTLGQGPEFLTYFQNEAQLEKSRLLSDRFSAERPKGSFSTLEIQRTEQGDSAMYLCASSFGGSPYYEQYFGPGTRLTVT.